This note documents a single T cell receptor (beta chain) sequence. Its target is unknown. The study recruited healthy Caucasian donors from Russia who were aged roughly 6 to 95. Per sample, no less than 5.5 micrograms of total RNA were extracted. Then a second PCR, running roughly 7 to 12 cycles, was carried out with a sample-barcoded 5' primer and a J-beta primer mix. TCRdb ran MiXCR on the 5' RACE reads and lists one entry per CDR3 protein. The profile covers 1.5 million to 2 million distinct CDR3 sequences, with about 28% appearing a single time and roughly 8% taken by the ten largest. The sample is drawn from a study of blood T cells in healthy people across ages. Findings and limits, study-wide: Higher diversity, along with more naive CD4+ cells, distinguished long-lived donors from aged donors.

The germline gives CDR1 SQVTM, CDR2 ANQGSEA. This CDR3 has 13 residues. With 6 bases removed from V and 6 bases from J, the gap between germline ends came to 14 bases. The specimen sequenced was blood. J is TRBJ2-2 and V is TRBV29-1, with no clear D. The source of this sequence is a woman aged 25 to 39 in good health. The CDR3 region is CSVGPNSSGELFF. The CDR3 coding sequence is TGCAGCGTGGGTCCTAACAGTTCCGGGGAGCTGTTTTTT.